Listed below are T cell receptor beta chains from one sample, sequenced in a study of blood T cell repertoires in COVID-19. Profiling relied on immunoSEQ multiplex PCR, and the TCRdb table lists in-frame clones only, not all of them. The table records about 110,000 clones, roughly 80% of them present only once. The specimen was peripheral blood. These receptors came from a woman between 55 and 75 years old with acute or convalescent COVID-19. Each CDR3 is given with its conserved first and last residue. D genes are given only for firm matches. Expanded clones are given a class, and other clones once, few, many or no size at all.

cdr3_aa cdr3_nt cdr3_length j_call clone_size d_call v_call
CASSYAGVNEQYF TGTGCCAGCAGTTACGCGGGCGTGAACGAGCAGTACTTC 13 TRBJ2-7 . . TRBV6-6
CASSFGGSGEQYF TGTGCCAGCAGCTTCGGGGGGTCCGGCGAGCAGTACTTC 13 TRBJ2-7 . TRBD2 TRBV7-2
CASSSPGLNTEAFF TGTGCCAGCAGTTCGCCAGGGTTGAACACTGAAGCTTTCTTT 14 TRBJ1-1 . . TRBV27
CASSLGTDIINTQYF TGTGCCAGCAGCTTAGGGACTGATATAATCAATACGCAGTATTTT 15 TRBJ2-3 once . TRBV7-2
CAWSPRTGNTEAFF TGTGCCTGGAGTCCCCGAACAGGAAACACTGAAGCTTTCTTT 14 TRBJ1-1 once . TRBV30
CAWRTFMVTEAFF TGTGCCTGGAGGACATTTATGGTCACTGAAGCTTTCTTT 13 TRBJ1-1 . . TRBV30
CASQELTTGELFF TGTGCCTCCCAGGAACTGACCACCGGGGAGCTGTTTTTT 13 TRBJ2-2 few . TRBV2
CASSRGVQGAGNTIYF TGCGCCAGCAGCCGAGGGGTACAGGGGGCTGGAAACACCATATATTTT 16 TRBJ1-3 . TRBD1 TRBV4-3
CASSSGTGTNSSPLHF TGTGCCAGCTCATCGGGAACCGGGACAAATTCCTCACCCCTCCACTTT 16 TRBJ1-6 . . TRBV18
CASSHVVGGAKETQYF TGTGCCAGCAGCCACGTTGTTGGGGGGGCCAAGGAGACCCAGTACTTC 16 TRBJ2-5 . . TRBV3-1/TRBV3-2
CASSQDALGGSETQYF TGTGCCAGCAGCCAAGATGCCCTGGGGGGGTCAGAGACCCAGTACTTC 16 TRBJ2-5 . TRBD2 TRBV3-1/TRBV3-2
CASSQDDDRPSSGNTIYF TGCGCCAGCAGCCAAGATGATGACAGGCCAAGCTCTGGAAACACCATATATTTT 18 TRBJ1-3 . . TRBV4-1
CASSGQYSNQPQHF TGTGCCAGTTCCGGACAGTATAGCAATCAGCCCCAGCATTTT 14 TRBJ1-5 . . TRBV19
CASSLTAGGDTEAFF TGTGCCAGCAGCCTAACGGCAGGCGGGGACACTGAAGCTTTCTTT 15 TRBJ1-1 . . TRBV3-1/TRBV3-2
CASSQETGDQPQHF TGTGCCAGCAGCCAAGAGACCGGGGATCAGCCCCAGCATTTT 14 TRBJ1-5 . . TRBV28
CASSQDFGAGYGYTF TGCGCCAGCAGCCAAGATTTCGGGGCGGGGTATGGCTACACCTTC 15 TRBJ1-2 . . TRBV4-1
CASSILGDGRGFNSPLHF TGTGCCAGTAGTATTTTGGGGGATGGCAGGGGGTTTAATTCACCCCTCCACTTT 18 TRBJ1-6 few TRBD1 TRBV19
CATTGGNTGELFF TGTGCCACCACAGGGGGCAACACCGGGGAGCTGTTTTTT 13 TRBJ2-2 . TRBD1 TRBV24-1
CASSQDSNSPLHF TGTGCCAGCAGCCAGGATTCTAATTCACCCCTCCACTTT 13 TRBJ1-6 . . TRBV5-4
CASSPSSGGVTDTQYF TGTGCCAGCTCCCCATCTAGCGGGGGGGTCACAGATACGCAGTATTTT 16 TRBJ2-3 . TRBD2 TRBV18
CASSFRGVGETQYF TGTGCCAGCAGTTTCAGGGGGGTAGGAGAGACCCAGTACTTC 14 TRBJ2-5 . . TRBV6-5
CASSPNSGLADYGYTF TGTGCCAGCAGCCCTAACTCAGGTCTGGCCGACTATGGCTACACCTTC 16 TRBJ1-2 few . TRBV11-2
CASSLEVGQVYNEQFF TGTGCCAGCAGCTTAGAAGTGGGACAGGTGTACAATGAGCAGTTCTTC 16 TRBJ2-1 . TRBD1 TRBV5-6
CASSFPDSTEAFF TGTGCCAGCAGCTTCCCGGACAGCACTGAAGCTTTCTTT 13 TRBJ1-1 . . TRBV5-4
CSASTLPGGGTGELFF TGCAGTGCTAGTACTCTTCCCGGGGGGGGCACCGGGGAGCTGTTTTTT 16 TRBJ2-2 . TRBD2 TRBV20-1
CASTSGTQTNEKLFF TGTGCCAGCACCTCGGGGACACAAACTAATGAAAAACTGTTTTTT 15 TRBJ1-4 . . TRBV9
CASSLRYRVPTDTQYF TGTGCCAGCAGCTTACGGTACAGGGTACCGACAGATACGCAGTATTTT 16 TRBJ2-3 . . TRBV11-3
CATRGGAATDTQYF TGTGCCACCAGGGGAGGTGCGGCCACAGATACGCAGTATTTT 14 TRBJ2-3 . . TRBV15
CASSSGLAGERTDTQYF TGTGCCAGCAGCTCCGGACTAGCGGGGGAGCGCACAGATACGCAGTATTTT 17 TRBJ2-3 . TRBD2 TRBV7-2
CASSERGGGFFTGELFF TGCGCCAGCAGTGAGCGCGGCGGCGGATTTTTTACCGGGGAGCTGTTTTTT 17 TRBJ2-2 . . TRBV10-1
CASSDRDRTYEQYF TGTGCCAGCAGTGATCGGGACAGAACCTACGAGCAGTACTTC 14 TRBJ2-7 . TRBD1 TRBV2